What follows is one T cell receptor (beta chain) and its context. This record comes from a study of blood T cells in healthy people across ages. Every sample gave at least 6 micrograms of total RNA when it was extracted. V lost 6 bases and J lost 4, with 14 bases in between. This CDR3 region has 14 residues. Looked up from germline, CDR1 is MNHEY and CDR2 is SMNVEV (reference sequence). Primed by a sample-barcoded 5' primer and a J-beta primer mix, a second PCR proceeded for about 7 to 12 cycles. TCRdb analysed the 5' RACE reads with MiXCR anew, one entry per CDR3 protein. The profile shows more than 800,000 distinct CDR3 sequences, 29% of them singletons.

The specimen sequenced was blood. The sequence was collected from a woman of 80 years or more in good health. V is TRBV27 and J is TRBJ2-3, with D possibly matching TRBD2 (6 bases). CDR3 residues: CASRGRGRPDTQYF. The CDR3 DNA reads TGTGCCAGCAGGGGACGGGGGAGGCCAGATACGCAGTATTTT.